The 30 T cell receptor beta chains reported below all come from one sample, sequenced in a study of breast tumors, draining lymph nodes, adjacent tissues. Breast cancer patients provided tissue from their axillary draining lymph nodes. TCRdb fed the multiplex PCR reads into MiXCR, producing one record per CDR3 protein. Counted here are some 200,000 distinct CDR3 sequences, 25% to 40% occurring once; the ten biggest clones make up roughly 4%. The sample comprised axillary lymph node tissue. The receptors come from a female donor with breast cancer. Some clones in this sample may be carry-over from other donors' samples.

About this clonotype: A single base separates this from a much larger clone, so it may be a read error. The chain recombines TRBV28 with TRBJ2-1; 9 nucleotides agree with TRBD2. This CDR3 contains 15 residues. J lost 2 bases, V lost 8 bases, and 7 bases had no gene match. Germline V lookup: CDR1 MDHEN, CDR2 SYDVKM. The CDR3 region is CASPGREGPYNEQFF. The CDR3 nucleotides are TGTGCCAGCCCCGGGCGGGAGGGACCCTACAATGAGCAGTTCTTC.

This clonotype was picked up many times. V usage is TRBV5-1 and J usage is TRBJ2-2, with unresolved D. This CDR3 contains 15 residues. Looked up from germline, CDR1 is SGHRS and CDR2 is YFSETQ. With 5 bases removed from V and 0 bases from J, the gap between germline ends came to 11 bases. CDR3 bases: TGCGCCAGCAGGGACGGCAACGCGAACACCGGGGAGCTGTTTTTT. Translation gives CASRDGNANTGELFF.

This clonotype showed up just once. The J gene is TRBJ2-1, the V gene TRBV27; D might be TRBD2 (7 bases). V was cut by 3 bases and J by 4 bases, with 13 bases left in between. The germline V gene encodes CDR1 MNHEY and CDR2 SMNVEV (reference sequence). The CDR3 spans 15 residues. CDR3: CASSLGRGPYNEQFF. The CDR3 region has the DNA TGTGCCAGCAGTTTGGGGCGGGGGCCGTACAATGAGCAGTTCTTC.

In its sample, this clonotype was seen many times. The rearrangement uses TRBV9 and TRBJ2-3, with D hard to call. Trimming shortened V by 0 bases and J by 1 base, and 9 bases separated the two germline ends. The V gene's germline CDR1 is SGDLS and CDR2 YYNGEE. The CDR3 has 15 residues. The CDR3 spells CASSVGQTGTDTQYF. The CDR3 DNA reads as TGTGCCAGCAGCGTAGGGCAAACTGGCACAGATACGCAGTATTTT. Full variable domain (rest looked up from reference TRBV9 and TRBJ2-3): DSGVTQTPKHLITATGQRVTLRCSPRSGDLSVYWYQQSLDQGLQFLIQYYNGEERAKGNILERFSAQQFPDLHSELNLSSLELGDSALYFCASSVGQTGTDTQYFGPGTRLTVL.

At least ten counts were recorded for this clonotype. This chain connects TRBV12-3 or TRBV12-4 to TRBJ1-3; the D is unclear. V was clipped by 6 bases and J by 5 bases, with 8 bases between them. The CDR3 contains 12 residues. CDR3 protein: CASSPQRNTIYF. The DNA for the CDR3 is TGTGCCAGCAGCCCACAGCGAAACACCATATATTTT.

Notes on this clonotype: Since a much larger clone is just one base distant, this may be a read error. As the CDR3 is not closed by the conserved phenylalanine or tryptophan, this likely results from a read error. The chain combines TRBV6-6 with TRBJ1-6, with no clear D. The V end was cut by 0 bases, the J end by 4 bases, with 10 bases between. The CDR3 spans 16 residues. The germline CDR1 and CDR2 sequences are MNHNY and SVGAGI (reference sequence). For the CDR3, the DNA is TGTGCCAGCAGTTACTCGCAGGAATTGTATAATTCACCCCTCCACTCT. Translating it yields CASSYSQELYNSPLHS.

J is TRBJ2-7 and V is TRBV6-2 or TRBV6-3; TRBD1 matches 7 bases. Germline trimming cut 5 bases from V and 3 bases from J; bases unmatched to any gene: 4. Germline V gene lookup returns CDR1 MNHEY and CDR2 SVGEGT. The CDR3 totals 13 residues. CDR3 nucleotide sequence: TGTGCCAGCAGTCACGGACAGGTCTACGAGCAGTACTTC. Its protein product is CASSHGQVYEQYF.

The genes are TRBV7-2 and TRBJ2-1; TRBD2 matches 9 bases. Germline CDR1 is SGHTA and CDR2 is FQGNSA. V shed 0 bases and J 5 bases; nucleotides not matched to a gene: 2. The CDR3 is made up of 15 amino acids. The CDR3 sequence: CASSLASGGHNEQFF. The CDR3 bases are TGTGCCAGCAGCTTAGCTAGCGGGGGCCACAATGAGCAGTTCTTC.

This clonotype was observed many times. This chain uses TRBV20-1 with TRBJ1-6; 9 nucleotides match TRBD1. The CDR3 contains 14 residues. From germline, CDR1 is DFQATT and CDR2 SNEGSKA (reference sequence). Trimming took 0 bases from V and 13 from J; bases not matched to a gene: 7. The CDR3 is CSARDAGQGSPLHF. Here the CDR3 DNA reads TGCAGTGCTAGAGATGCCGGACAGGGGTCTCCCCTCCACTTT.

Regarding this clonotype: Just one base apart from a much larger clone, this may be a read error. V gene TRBV3-1 combines with J gene TRBJ1-2, with D unresolved. Germline V CDR1 and CDR2: LGHDT, YNNKEL (reference sequence). V lost 0 bases and J lost 4, with 12 bases in between. The CDR3 length is 15 residues. The CDR3 DNA sequence: TGTGCCAGCAGCCAAGATTCGGCGGAAGGCTATGGCTACACCTTC. It yields the protein CASSQDSAEGYGYTF.

This clonotype was observed at least ten times. J is TRBJ1-1 and V is TRBV20-1; D not certain. CDR1 and CDR2 from the germline V gene are DFQATT and SNEGSKA (reference sequence). The ends were cut back, 6 bases at V and 11 bases at J, with 22 bases in the middle. The CDR3 runs 13 residues. CDR3 region: CSANPREKAQAFF. The CDR3 DNA reads as TGCAGTGCCAACCCGCGAGAGAAGGCGCAGGCTTTCTTT.

A remark on this clonotype: A read error is possible here, since a much larger clone lies one base away. This chain joins TRBV6-6 and TRBJ2-7, with 9 positions matching TRBD2. The junction had 7 bases not matched to a gene; V was cut back by 4 bases and J by 3 bases. The CDR3 is made up of 15 amino acids. In germline, CDR1 is MNHNY, CDR2 SVGAGI (reference sequence). Here the CDR3 reads CASSSQGTSCYEQYF. CDR3 coding DNA: TGTGCCAGCAGTTCCCAGGGGACTAGCTGCTACGAGCAGTACTTC.

This clonotype was observed many times. The rearrangement uses TRBV29-1 and TRBJ1-3; D remains ambiguous. Trimming pared 4 bases from V and 4 bases from J, leaving 11 bases between. Per germline, CDR1 SQVTM and CDR2 ANQGSEA. The CDR3 runs to 13 residues. The CDR3 DNA reads TGCAGCGTTGGGGCCGGGCTCGGAAACACCATATATTTT. It encodes CSVGAGLGNTIYF.

This chain connects TRBV27 to TRBJ1-5; TRBD1 is a possible D gene (6 bases). V lost 5 bases and J 4 bases, leaving 15 bases between the germline ends. Looked up from germline, CDR1 is MNHEY and CDR2 is SMNVEV (reference sequence). There are 15 residues in the CDR3. The CDR3 is CASSPSFTGNQPQHF. The DNA of the CDR3 is TGTGCCAGCAGTCCATCTTTCACAGGGAATCAGCCCCAGCATTTT.

This clonotype was observed a few times. The genes are TRBV7-2 and TRBJ1-1; the D is unclear. There are 14 residues in the CDR3. Germline assignment: CDR1 SGHTA and CDR2 FQGNSA. V lost 2 bases and J lost 4, with 11 bases in between. The CDR3 DNA is TGTGCCAGCAGCTTAAATAATGGCGCCACTGAAGCTTTCTTT. Encoded protein: CASSLNNGATEAFF.

A remark on this clonotype: A much larger clone differs from this one at a single base, so this may be a read error. V usage is TRBV5-6 and J usage is TRBJ2-1; D may be TRBD1 (7 bases). V lost 4 bases to trimming and J lost 0 bases, with 20 bases between them. Per the germline V gene, CDR1 is SGHDT and CDR2 is YYEEEE. This CDR3 is built from 18 residues. CDR3 DNA: TGTGCCAGCAGCACGGGACAGACGCGGGGTGGCTCCTACAATGAGCAGTTCTTC. The encoded protein is CASSTGQTRGGSYNEQFF.

This clonotype was counted ten times or more. CDR3 region: CASSLVGVGTAYGYTF. CDR3 nucleotides: TGTGCCAGCAGCTTAGTGGGTGTCGGGACAGCTTATGGCTACACCTTC. The chain carries TRBV7-2 and TRBJ1-2; 7 bases line up with TRBD1. Germline lookup yields CDR1 SGHTA and CDR2 FQGNSA. J was trimmed by 5 bases and V by 1 base; bases with no gene match: 10. The length of the CDR3 is 16 residues.

Note on this clonotype: The CDR3 carries no conserved terminal phenylalanine or tryptophan, so it likely arises from a read error. The chain carries TRBV2 and TRBJ2-2, with D tentatively TRBD2 (6 bases). CDR3 length: 14 amino acids. Deletions cut 7 bases from V and 1 base from J, with 10 bases between. Germline V gives CDR1 SNHLY, CDR2 FYNNEI. CDR3 sequence: CASTGDLNTGELFL. The DNA of the CDR3 is TGTGCCAGCACGGGGGACTTGAACACCGGGGAGCTGTTTCTT.

This clonotype was seen many times. This chain uses TRBV10-3 with TRBJ2-2; 9 nucleotides align to TRBD2. CDR1 is ENHRY and CDR2 is SYGVKD in the germline V gene. This CDR3 is 16 amino acids long. V lost 4 bases to trimming and J lost 5 bases; unmatched junction nucleotides: 8. The CDR3 is CAISGARLAGTGELFF. The CDR3, as DNA: TGTGCCATCAGTGGAGCCCGGCTAGCGGGAACCGGGGAGCTGTTTTTT.

Ten or more counts support this clonotype. The V call is TRBV15, the J call TRBJ2-2; 8 bases align to TRBD1. The CDR3 contains 15 residues. Per germline, CDR1 LNHNV and CDR2 YYDKDF (reference sequence). Trimming removed 4 bases from V and 6 bases from J; junction bases left unmatched: 7. Here the CDR3 reads CATSIGQGGAGELFF. DNA for the CDR3: TGTGCCACCAGCATCGGACAGGGAGGCGCCGGGGAGCTGTTTTTT.

The V and J genes are TRBV13 and TRBJ1-5; D not resolved. The CDR3 has 15 residues. Trimming cost V 4 bases and J 12 bases, with 22 bases left between them. CDR1 is PRHDT, CDR2 FYEKMQ, per germline (reference sequence). The CDR3 coding sequence is TGTGCCAGCAGCTCCCCCGAGGTGCGGGCCGGGCACCAGCATTTT. Protein product: CASSSPEVRAGHQHF.

Note on this clonotype: A much bigger clone sits one base away, suggesting this may be a read error. This chain connects TRBV11-2 to TRBJ1-3; tentative D call: TRBD1 (6 bases). CDR1 is SGHAT and CDR2 is FQNNGV in the germline V gene. The CDR3 runs to 15 residues. Trimming removed 3 bases from V and 1 base from J, with 10 bases in between. CDR3 bases: TGTGCCAGCAGCTTCGGGGGGCGTTCTGGAAACACCATATATTTT. Translated: CASSFGGRSGNTIYF.

This clonotype showed up many times. CDR3 sequence: CASSTLQAPQETQYF. CDR3 DNA: TGTGCCAGTAGTACTTTACAGGCGCCACAAGAGACCCAGTACTTC. The genes are TRBV19 and TRBJ2-5, with D possibly matching TRBD1 (5 bases). Germline CDR1 and CDR2: LNHDA and SQIVND (reference sequence). Trimming stripped 4 bases from V and 2 bases from J, with 14 bases between. This CDR3 has 15 amino acids. Full variable domain (outside the CDR3, taken from reference TRBV19 and TRBJ2-5): DGGITQSPKYLFRKEGQNVTLSCEQNLNHDAMYWYRQDPGQGLRLIYYSQIVNDFQKGDIAEGYSVSREKKESFPLTVTSAQKNPTAFYLCASSTLQAPQETQYFGPGTRLLVL.

In this sample, this clonotype turned up a few times. V is TRBV18 and J is TRBJ2-2; perhaps TRBD1 as D (6 bases). CDR1 KGHSH and CDR2 LQKENI come from the germline V gene. Trimming cost V 0 bases and J 6 bases, with 11 bases left between them. The CDR3 totals 15 residues. The DNA of the CDR3 is TGTGCCAGCTCACCACCGGAACAGGGAGCCGGGGAGCTGTTTTTT. The encoded protein is CASSPPEQGAGELFF.

The table lists this clonotype with many counts. The gene calls are TRBV30 and TRBJ2-3; TRBD2 matches 8 bases. The germline V gene has CDR1 GTSNPN and CDR2 SVGIG (reference sequence). V was clipped by 1 base and J by 3 bases; unmatched bases: 6. The CDR3 runs 15 residues. Here the CDR3 reads CAWSAGGAVTDTQYF. Here the CDR3 DNA reads TGTGCCTGGAGTGCCGGGGGGGCCGTAACAGATACGCAGTATTTT.

Details on this clonotype: The junction does not match germline at one end; this may be a read error. The chain uses TRBV7-9 and TRBJ1-1; possibly TRBD1 for D (6 bases). The CDR3 consists of 14 residues. Per the germline V gene, CDR1 is SEHNR and CDR2 is FQNEAQ (reference sequence). This CDR3 reads CASSFWQGTTEASF. The CDR3 DNA is TGTGCCAGCAGCTTCTGGCAGGGGACCACTGAAGCTTCCTTT.

As to this clonotype: One base away lies a much larger clone, so this may be a sequencing read error. The CDR3 region is CASSGSPNNDQFF. CDR3 DNA sequence: TGCGCCAGCAGCGGGAGTCCAAACAATGACCAGTTCTTC. This chain joins TRBV5-1 and TRBJ2-1, with D possibly TRBD2 on 5 matching bases. Germline loops: CDR1 SGHRS, CDR2 YFSETQ. The CDR3 contains 13 residues.

This clonotype was observed a handful of times. Here the CDR3 reads CASSYLRGREVLRDTQYF. As DNA, the CDR3 is TGTGCCAGCAGTTATCTTCGGGGGCGGGAGGTCCTTCGGGATACGCAGTATTTT. The chain employs TRBV6-2 or TRBV6-3 and TRBJ2-3; TRBD2 matches at 8 bases. The V gene's germline CDR1 is MNHEY and CDR2 SVGEGT. V lost 3 bases, J lost 6 bases, and 17 bases stayed unmatched. This CDR3 has 18 residues.

About this clonotype itself: A far larger clone is one base from this, pointing to a likely read error. This chain uses TRBV4-2 with TRBJ2-3; no reliable D call. The germline V gene has CDR1 LGHNA and CDR2 YNFKEQ. The CDR3 is 14 residues long. Trimming pared 0 bases from V and 0 bases from J, leaving 4 bases between. CDR3 sequence (DNA): TGTGCCAGCAGCCAAGATGTGAGCACAGATACGCAGTATTTT. Amino acids: CASSQDVSTDTQYF.

A few counts support this clonotype. The genes are TRBV27 and TRBJ2-2, with 8 positions matching TRBD1. The trim removed 4 bases at V and 4 bases at J, leaving 20 bases unmatched. The CDR3 is made up of 20 amino acids. The V gene's germline CDR1 is MNHEY and CDR2 SMNVEV (reference sequence). This CDR3 reads CASSSIYLTSDRESTGELFF. CDR3 sequence (DNA): TGTGCCAGCAGTTCTATCTACCTAACCTCGGACAGGGAGAGCACCGGGGAGCTGTTTTTT.